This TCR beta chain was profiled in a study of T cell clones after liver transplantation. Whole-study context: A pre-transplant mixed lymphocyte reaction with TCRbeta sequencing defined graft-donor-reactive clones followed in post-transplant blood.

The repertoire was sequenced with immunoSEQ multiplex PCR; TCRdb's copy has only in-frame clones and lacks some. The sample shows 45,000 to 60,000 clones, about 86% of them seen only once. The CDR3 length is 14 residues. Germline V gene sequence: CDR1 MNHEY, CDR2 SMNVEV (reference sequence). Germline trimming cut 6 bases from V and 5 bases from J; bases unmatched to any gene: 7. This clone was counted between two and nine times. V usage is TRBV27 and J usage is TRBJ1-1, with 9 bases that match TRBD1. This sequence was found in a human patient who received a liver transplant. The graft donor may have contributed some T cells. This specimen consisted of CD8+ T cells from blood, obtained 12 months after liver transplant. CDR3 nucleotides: TGTGCCAGCAGGCTAACAGGGGGCTGGACTGAAGCTTTCTTT. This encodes CASRLTGGWTEAFF.